What follows is one TCR beta chain and its context. The antigen remains undetermined. All donors came from Russia, were Caucasian and healthy, and spanned ages roughly 6 to 95. The authors drew approximately 9 milliliters of peripheral blood from each donor. This entry comes from a study of blood T cells in healthy people across ages. Next came a second PCR, run for about 7 to 12 cycles, which used a sample-barcoded 5' primer along with a J-beta primer mix. TCRdb fed the 5' RACE reads into MiXCR, producing one record per CDR3 protein. The table lists 1 million to 1.2 million distinct CDR3 sequences, around two fifths of them singletons. The study, taken as a whole, reports: In the absence of known donor CMV status, changes in expanded clonotypes were possibly confounded.

This clonotype was sampled from a man in his late teens or twenties in good health. Sequenced material: blood.

The CDR3 is CASSYSSLLKSSYNEQFF. CDR3 coding DNA: TGTGCCAGCAGTTACTCGAGCTTACTTAAGAGCTCCTACAATGAGCAGTTCTTC. The chain uses TRBV6-5 and TRBJ2-1; D ambiguous. The CDR3 extends over 18 amino acids. CDR1 is MNHEY and CDR2 is SVGAGI in the germline V gene. V lost 0 bases to trimming and J lost 0 bases, with 15 bases between them.